A single sample is the source of the 5 T cell receptor beta chains below, sequenced in a study of T-cell memory formation after mild COVID-19. MiXCR, run by TCRdb on the 5' RACE reads, gives a single entry per CDR3 protein. Of more than 450,000 distinct CDR3 sequences in the sample, roughly 18% are singletons; the top ten hold 12%. Sequencing input: PBMCs or a T cell subset sorted from them (not recorded which). These receptor sequences come from an adult woman who had mild COVID-19 (a few samples of this study predate the infection). Cell type and time point are not known.

A few counts support this clonotype. This chain joins TRBV12-3 or TRBV12-4 and TRBJ2-7; maybe TRBD1 (6 bases). With 7 bases removed from V and 6 bases from J, the gap between germline ends came to 13 bases. This CDR3 contains 12 residues. The CDR3 nucleotides read TGTGCCAGCACCTCCCAGGGGTCCGAGCAGTACTTC. Its protein product is CASTSQGSEQYF.

This clonotype has just a few counts. V is TRBV5-5 and J is TRBJ2-5, with D possibly matching TRBD2 (6 bases). The CDR3 covers 15 residues. Trimming took off 0 bases at V and 1 base at J, with 10 bases between the two ends. In germline, CDR1 is SGHKS, CDR2 YYEKEE (reference sequence). DNA for the CDR3: TGTGCCAGCAGCTTGGTAGCGGACTTCCAAGAGACCCAGTACTTC. It is translated as CASSLVADFQETQYF.

The chain has TRBV5-1 and TRBJ2-1, with D perhaps TRBD2 (5 bases). Looked up from germline, CDR1 is SGHRS and CDR2 is YFSETQ. This CDR3 contains 16 residues. V was cut by 4 bases and J by 2 bases, with 16 bases left in between. This CDR3 is CASSPPPGKPYNEQFF. For the CDR3, the DNA is TGCGCCAGCAGCCCACCCCCCGGGAAGCCCTACAATGAGCAGTTCTTC.

The chain recombines TRBV6-1 with TRBJ2-7; 7 bases agree with TRBD1. Germline V CDR1 and CDR2: MNHNS, SASEGT. The junction had 6 bases not matched to a gene; V was cut back by 8 bases and J by 2 bases. The CDR3 is made up of 13 amino acids. This CDR3 reads CASRQGGAYEQYF. DNA for the CDR3: TGTGCCAGCCGACAGGGTGGAGCCTACGAGCAGTACTTC.

In its sample, this clonotype was seen a few times. V usage is TRBV10-3 and J usage is TRBJ1-2; D perhaps matches TRBD1 (6 bases). CDR1 is ENHRY, CDR2 SYGVKD, per germline. The CDR3 has 14 amino acids. The V end lost 11 bases, the J end lost 4 bases, and 20 bases lay between the germline ends. The CDR3 nucleotides are TGTGCCGCCAGTTCGGCAGGGGCGGTCTATGGCTACACCTTC. Its translation is CAASSAGAVYGYTF.